Detailed here is one T cell receptor beta chain. The antigen is not known. The data stem from a study of T-cell memory formation after mild COVID-19. On the study more broadly: TCR clusters largely stayed donor specific. Points from the study as a whole: Contracting CD4+ clones were located mainly in CM and EM, and CD8+ clones in EMRA. Among clones contracting day 15 to 85, CD4/CD8 was balanced, whereas later expanders leaned CD4+.

Employing constant-segment primers, 5'RACE generated TCR alpha and TCR beta cDNA libraries bearing sample barcodes and UMIs. Using its own MiXCR run on the 5' RACE reads, TCRdb lists one record per CDR3 protein. This table has around 140,000 distinct CDR3 sequences, roughly 24% appearing once. Trimming pared 0 bases from V and 1 base from J, leaving 19 bases between. The CDR3 has 18 residues. The germline gives CDR1 LGHNA, CDR2 YSLEER. This chain connects TRBV4-3 to TRBJ2-7, with TRBD1 as a possible D gene (6 bases). This receptor was taken from an adult woman who had mild COVID-19 (a few samples of this study predate the infection). Cell type and time point are not known. The sample consisted of PBMCs or a T cell subset sorted from them (not recorded which). The CDR3 sequence: CASSQEVMVPGASYEQYF. DNA for the CDR3: TGCGCCAGCAGCCAAGAAGTCATGGTCCCAGGGGCATCCTACGAGCAGTACTTC.